This T cell receptor (beta chain) was captured in a study of PD-1 blockade in mismatch repair-deficient tumors. In germline, CDR1 is SNHLY, CDR2 FYNNEI. This CDR3 has 14 residues. Unmatched junction bases numbered 6, after V lost 6 bases and J lost 2 bases. On this clone itself: Within the sample, other DNA sequences also encode this same CDR3.

Clones were read by immunoSEQ multiplex PCR, and TCRdb kept only the in-frame ones, dropping some. Counted here are roughly 50,000 clones, over 65% occurring once; the ten biggest clones make up more than 2.5%. The sample consisted of peripheral blood, taken 4 weeks after starting pembrolizumab. The source is an adult with mismatch repair-deficient cancer. The chain has TRBV2 and TRBJ1-1; TRBD1 matches 7 bases. CDR3 in DNA: TGTGCCAGCAGCCCCGGACAGGTAAACACTGAAGCTTTCTTT. Translating gives CASSPGQVNTEAFF.